One and the same sample provided the 22 T cell receptor beta chains below, sequenced in a study of metastatic and nonmetastatic thyroid tumors (dated by TCRdb to the early 2020s). Receptors were amplified or captured by PCR. TCRdb names Illumina HiSeq 4000 as the instrument used. TCRdb cleaned the public reads at Q25 with fastp, built clones with MiXCR and kept in-frame beta chains. Here the sample has about 33,000 clones; roughly a sixth occur a single time. Roughly 12% of the sample belongs to the ten largest clones. None of the patients had been given any treatment before thyroid surgery. The sequencing input was blood. The source of these receptors is a male donor with papillary thyroid cancer or a benign thyroid nodule (not recorded which). Some clones in this sample may be carry-over from other donors' samples.

The J gene is TRBJ1-2, the V gene TRBV28; TRBD1 is a possible D gene (5 bases). CDR1 is MDHEN, CDR2 SYDVKM, per germline. With 6 bases removed from V and 7 bases from J, the gap between germline ends came to 18 bases. The CDR3 sequence is 14 residues long. CDR3 DNA sequence: TGTGCCAGCAGCCCGGTGGGGCGCCCCTTTGGCTACACCTTC. Amino acid sequence: CASSPVGRPFGYTF.

This clone has a count of ten or more. V and J are TRBV20-1 and TRBJ1-5; TRBD1 is a possible D gene (6 bases). CDR1 is DFQATT, CDR2 SNEGSKA, per germline (reference sequence). The V end was cut by 3 bases, the J end by 2 bases, with 8 bases between. The CDR3 contains 13 residues. CDR3 in amino acids: CSARYRGNQPQHF. CDR3 DNA: TGCAGTGCTAGGTACAGGGGCAATCAGCCCCAGCATTTT.

The chain uses TRBV20-1 and TRBJ2-3; D not resolved. The CDR3 runs to 11 residues. CDR1 and CDR2 (germline): DFQATT, SNEGSKA (reference sequence). Trimming left V 5 bases short and J 6 bases short, with 9 bases between. CDR3 region: CSAPKSDTQYF. Written as DNA, the CDR3 is TGCAGTGCTCCAAAATCGGATACGCAGTATTTT.

This clone has only one observation. The rearrangement joins TRBV9 to TRBJ2-1; no clear D gene. The V gene lost 0 bases and the J gene lost 4 bases, with 20 bases spanning the gap. This CDR3 contains 18 residues. Germline V gene data show CDR1 as SGDLS and CDR2 as YYNGEE. The CDR3 loop reads CASSVEVFPSILYNEQFF. CDR3 in DNA: TGTGCCAGCAGCGTAGAGGTGTTTCCCAGTATCCTTTACAATGAGCAGTTCTTC.

This clone was seen at least ten times. The CDR3 sequence: CASSSPGLAGYEQYF. CDR3 DNA: TGTGCCAGCAGTTCCCCGGGACTAGCGGGGTACGAGCAGTACTTC. The chain is built from TRBV6-1 and TRBJ2-7; 13 nucleotides align to TRBD2. The CDR3 runs 15 residues. CDR1 is MNHNS and CDR2 is SASEGT in the germline V gene. V lost 5 bases, J lost 4 bases, and 5 bases stayed unmatched.

This clone occurred many times. The chain couples TRBV5-1 to TRBJ1-6, with D maybe TRBD1 (6 bases). The V gene's germline CDR1 is SGHRS and CDR2 YFSETQ. V dropped 0 bases and J dropped 7 bases, with 8 bases sitting between them. This CDR3 has 14 residues. The CDR3: CASSLEGGNSPLHF. CDR3 sequence (DNA): TGCGCCAGCAGCTTGGAGGGGGGCAATTCACCCCTCCACTTT.

The chain links TRBV12-3 or TRBV12-4 to TRBJ1-2; possible D gene TRBD1, 5 bases. This CDR3 spans 11 amino acids. Trimming stripped 7 bases from V and 4 bases from J, with 7 bases between. This CDR3 reads CASKGIYGYTF. The CDR3 bases are TGTGCCAGCAAGGGGATCTATGGCTACACCTTC.

This clone was observed a handful of times. Here the CDR3 DNA reads TGTGCCAGCAGTGAGACTAGCGGGAGTTTGGGTGAGCAGTTCTTC. Its protein is CASSETSGSLGEQFF. The chain joins TRBV28 to TRBJ2-1, with TRBD2 matching 12 bases. In germline, CDR1 is MDHEN, CDR2 SYDVKM. V lost 5 bases and J lost 9; bases outside the gene matches: 8. This CDR3 has 15 residues.

The chain employs TRBV5-1 and TRBJ2-1; 7 bases align to TRBD2. Trimming at V came to 4 bases and at J to 6 bases, leaving 10 bases not matched to a gene. CDR1 is SGHRS and CDR2 is YFSETQ in the germline V gene. This CDR3 region has 15 residues. The CDR3: CASSDLAGVGNEQFF. In DNA form, the CDR3 reads TGCGCCAGCAGCGACCTCGCGGGGGTCGGCAATGAGCAGTTCTTC. Full variable domain (rest looked up from reference TRBV5-1 and TRBJ2-1): KAGVTQTPRYLIKTRGQQVTLSCSPISGHRSVSWYQQTPGQGLQFLFEYFSETQRNKGNFPGRFSGRQFSNSRSEMNVSTLELGDSALYLCASSDLAGVGNEQFFGPGTRLTVL.

This clone was counted a few times. The genes are TRBV6-1 and TRBJ2-2; perhaps TRBD1 as D (5 bases). Per germline, CDR1 MNHNS and CDR2 SASEGT. V was pared by 3 bases and J by 0 bases, with 14 bases between. The CDR3 length is 17 residues. Here the CDR3 reads CASSDPPGFANTGELFF. The DNA of the CDR3 is TGTGCCAGCAGTGACCCCCCAGGGTTCGCGAACACCGGGGAGCTGTTTTTT.

This clone was seen just once. The chain couples TRBV6-2 or TRBV6-3 to TRBJ2-7; the D gene is possibly TRBD1 (5 bases). The CDR3 totals 16 residues. Germline V gene sequence: CDR1 MNHEY, CDR2 SVGEGT. Trimming removed 5 bases from V and 3 bases from J, with 20 bases in between. The CDR3 DNA is TGTGCCAGCAGTCAGACGGAGCGTGGGGCACTCTACGAGCAGTACTTC. Its translation: CASSQTERGALYEQYF.

The chain combines TRBV11-2 with TRBJ2-2; 8 bases map to TRBD2. This CDR3 has 16 residues. V shed 10 bases and J 3 bases; nucleotides not matched to a gene: 13. The germline CDR1 and CDR2 sequences are SGHAT and FQNNGV. The CDR3 region is CAISLEPSGYTGELFF. The CDR3 DNA reads as TGTGCCATTAGCTTAGAGCCTAGCGGGTACACCGGGGAGCTGTTTTTT.

This clone occurred many times. The chain combines TRBV5-1 with TRBJ1-1, with TRBD1 identical over 11 bases. The germline V gene encodes CDR1 SGHRS and CDR2 YFSETQ. This CDR3 is built from 15 residues. V lost 3 bases, J lost 4 bases, and 5 bases stayed unmatched. In nucleotides, the CDR3 is TGCGCCAGCAGCTCCGGACAGGGGGCGACCACTGAAGCTTTCTTT. This translates into CASSSGQGATTEAFF.

Concerning this clone: A much larger clone differs from this one at a single base, so this may be a read error. This chain connects TRBV11-2 to TRBJ2-5; no clear D. CDR1 and CDR2 from the germline V gene are SGHAT and FQNNGV. Trimming removed 3 bases from V and 2 bases from J, with 10 bases in between. This CDR3 contains 14 residues. The chain's CDR3 is CASSFVHLQETQYF. In nucleotides, the CDR3 is TGTGCCAGCAGCTTTGTACACCTTCAAGAGACCCAGTACTTC.

This clone was observed many times. The J gene is TRBJ2-1, the V gene TRBV20-1, with 10 nucleotides matching TRBD2. The germline V gene has CDR1 DFQATT and CDR2 SNEGSKA (reference sequence). The CDR3 contains 14 residues. Unmatched junction bases numbered 8, after V lost 5 bases and J lost 7 bases. The CDR3 loop reads CSAPPSGGANEQFF. The CDR3 DNA reads as TGCAGTGCTCCACCCAGCGGGGGGGCAAATGAGCAGTTCTTC.

This clone occurred a few times. This chain connects TRBV6-2 or TRBV6-3 to TRBJ2-7; D ambiguous. Trimming shortened V by 4 bases and J by 3 bases, and 4 bases separated the two germline ends. This CDR3 is 11 amino acids long. Germline-derived CDR1 and CDR2 are MNHEY and SVGEGT. CDR3 in amino acids: CASSSFYEQYF. CDR3 in DNA: TGTGCCAGCAGTTCGTTCTACGAGCAGTACTTC.

V usage is TRBV20-1 and J usage is TRBJ1-1; D not certain. V lost 5 bases to trimming and J lost 5 bases, with 12 bases between them. The CDR3 loop spans 12 amino acids. Germline CDR1 is DFQATT and CDR2 is SNEGSKA (reference sequence). CDR3 in amino acids: CSALGMVTEAFF. The CDR3 nucleotides read TGCAGTGCTCTCGGCATGGTAACTGAAGCTTTCTTT.

This clone appeared many times. This clone may be a read error of a much larger clone one base away. The chain is built from TRBV19 and TRBJ2-3; no clear D gene. The germline V gene has CDR1 LNHDA and CDR2 SQIVND (reference sequence). CDR3 length: 15 residues. CDR3 nucleotides: TGTGCCGGTAGTATAGGACCCAGCACCACAGATACGCAGTATTTT. This encodes CAGSIGPSTTDTQYF.

With regard to this clone: Its ends do not fully match the called genes, so a read error is possible. The J gene is TRBJ2-3, the V gene TRBV11-2, with 8 positions matching TRBD2. This CDR3 comprises 16 residues. Germline assignment: CDR1 SGHAT and CDR2 FQNNGV. CDR3 nucleotides: TGTGCAAGCAGCCCCAGCGGGGGACTTAGCACAGATACGCTGTATTTT. Protein: CASSPSGGLSTDTLYF.

This clone was seen at least ten times. One junction end disagrees with the germline gene, perhaps due to a read error. Other DNA sequences in this specimen translate into the identical CDR3. The chain combines TRBV5-1 with TRBJ2-5; TRBD2 matches at 7 bases. The germline V gene has CDR1 SGHRS and CDR2 YFSETQ. The CDR3 loop spans 15 amino acids. CDR3 residues: CASSSQGLDQETQYF. In DNA, the CDR3 is TGCGCCAGCAGCTCCCAAGGACTAGACCAAGAGACCCAGTACTTT.

This clone showed up just a few times. The V call is TRBV11-2, the J call TRBJ2-1; D is possibly TRBD1 (5 bases). Trimming removed 5 bases at V and 8 bases at J, with 19 bases between. The CDR3 sequence is 15 residues long. Germline-derived CDR1 and CDR2 are SGHAT and FQNNGV. CDR3 bases: TGTGCCAGCAGCCTACGAGGACATGGTAGCTATGAGCAGTTCTTC. It yields the protein CASSLRGHGSYEQFF.

On this clone itself: The missing conserved phenylalanine or tryptophan at the end of this CDR3 makes a read error likely. The chain is built from TRBV9 and TRBJ2-3; perhaps TRBD1 as D (6 bases). From germline, CDR1 is SGDLS and CDR2 YYNGEE. This CDR3 comprises 15 residues. CDR3 in amino acids: CSSSVGTLDTDTQYL. DNA for the CDR3: TGTTCCAGCAGCGTCGGGACACTTGACACAGATACGCAGTATTTG.